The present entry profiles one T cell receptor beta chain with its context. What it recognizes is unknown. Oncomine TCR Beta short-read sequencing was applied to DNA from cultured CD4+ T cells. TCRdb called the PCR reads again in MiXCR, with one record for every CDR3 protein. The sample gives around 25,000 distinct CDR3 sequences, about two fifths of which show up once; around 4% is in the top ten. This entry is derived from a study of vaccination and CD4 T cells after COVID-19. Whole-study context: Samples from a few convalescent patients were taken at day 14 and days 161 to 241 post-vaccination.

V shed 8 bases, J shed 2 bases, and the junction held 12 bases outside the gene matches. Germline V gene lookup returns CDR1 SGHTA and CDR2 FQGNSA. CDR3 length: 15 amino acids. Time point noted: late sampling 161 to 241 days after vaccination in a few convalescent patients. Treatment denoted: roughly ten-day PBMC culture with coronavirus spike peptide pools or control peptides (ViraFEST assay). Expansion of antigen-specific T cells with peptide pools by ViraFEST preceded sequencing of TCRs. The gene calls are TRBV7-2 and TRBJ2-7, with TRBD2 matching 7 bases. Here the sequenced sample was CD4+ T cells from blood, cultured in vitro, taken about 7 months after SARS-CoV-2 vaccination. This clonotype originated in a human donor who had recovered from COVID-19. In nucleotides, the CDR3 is TGTGCCAGCCAAGTGGGTAGCGGGCGGGCCTACGAGCAGTACTTC. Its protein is CASQVGSGRAYEQYF. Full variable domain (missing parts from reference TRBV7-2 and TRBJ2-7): GAGVSQSPSNKVTEKGKDVELRCDPISGHTALYWYRQSLGQGLEFLIYFQGNSAPDKSGLPSDRFSAERTGGSVSTLTIQRTQQEDSAVYLCASQVGSGRAYEQYFGPGTRLTVT.